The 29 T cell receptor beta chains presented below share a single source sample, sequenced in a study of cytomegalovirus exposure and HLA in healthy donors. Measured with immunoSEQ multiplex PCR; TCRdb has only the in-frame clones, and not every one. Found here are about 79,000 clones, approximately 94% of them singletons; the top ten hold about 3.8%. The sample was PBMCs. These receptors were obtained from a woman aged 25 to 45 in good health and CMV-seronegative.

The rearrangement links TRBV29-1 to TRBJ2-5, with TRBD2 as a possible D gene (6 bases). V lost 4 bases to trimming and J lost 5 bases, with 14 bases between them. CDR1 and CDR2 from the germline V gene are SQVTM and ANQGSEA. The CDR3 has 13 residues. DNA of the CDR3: TGCAGCGTTGTTCCCCGCAGCGGGGAGACCCAGTACTTC. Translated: CSVVPRSGETQYF.

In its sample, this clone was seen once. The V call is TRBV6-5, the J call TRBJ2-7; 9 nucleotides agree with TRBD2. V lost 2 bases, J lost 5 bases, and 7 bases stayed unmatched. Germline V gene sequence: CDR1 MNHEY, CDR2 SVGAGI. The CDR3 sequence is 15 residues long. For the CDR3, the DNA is TGTGCCAGCAGTTACAGTAGCGGGAGCCCTCACGAGCAGTACTTC. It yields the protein CASSYSSGSPHEQYF.

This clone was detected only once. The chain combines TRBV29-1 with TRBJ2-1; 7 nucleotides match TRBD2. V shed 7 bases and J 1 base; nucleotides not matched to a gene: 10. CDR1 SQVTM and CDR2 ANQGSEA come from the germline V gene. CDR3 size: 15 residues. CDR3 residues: CSGGGRGNSYNEQFF. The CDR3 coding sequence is TGCAGCGGCGGGGGAAGAGGGAATTCCTACAATGAGCAGTTCTTC.

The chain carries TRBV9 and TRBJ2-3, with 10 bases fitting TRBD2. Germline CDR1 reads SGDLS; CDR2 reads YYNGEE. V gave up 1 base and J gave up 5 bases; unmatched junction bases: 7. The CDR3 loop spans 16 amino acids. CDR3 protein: CASSVKTSGALDTQYF. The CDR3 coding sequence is TGTGCCAGCAGCGTAAAAACTAGCGGGGCTCTAGATACGCAGTATTTT.

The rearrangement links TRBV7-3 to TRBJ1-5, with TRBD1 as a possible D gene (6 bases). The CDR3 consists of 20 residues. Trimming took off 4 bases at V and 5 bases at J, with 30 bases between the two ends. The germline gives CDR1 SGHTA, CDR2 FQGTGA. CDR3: CASSSPCSMGGRWEDQPQHF. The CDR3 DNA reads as TGTGCCAGCAGCTCCCCGTGCTCAATGGGGGGGCGGTGGGAAGATCAGCCCCAGCATTTT.

CDR3 sequence: CASKPTGARREKLFF. The CDR3 coding sequence is TGTGCCAGCAAACCGACAGGGGCCCGGCGTGAAAAACTGTTTTTT. The V gene is TRBV28, the J gene TRBJ1-4; TRBD1 matches 8 bases. Per the germline V gene, CDR1 is MDHEN and CDR2 is SYDVKM. The CDR3 runs to 15 residues. The V segment lost 7 bases and the J segment 7 bases; nucleotides outside the gene matches: 11.

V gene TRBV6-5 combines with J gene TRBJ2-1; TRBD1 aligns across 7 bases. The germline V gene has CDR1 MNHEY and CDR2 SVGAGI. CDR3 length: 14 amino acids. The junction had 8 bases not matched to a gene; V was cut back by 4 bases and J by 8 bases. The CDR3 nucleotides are TGTGCCAGCAGTTGGCAGACAGGGCCCCATGAGCAGTTCTTC. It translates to CASSWQTGPHEQFF.

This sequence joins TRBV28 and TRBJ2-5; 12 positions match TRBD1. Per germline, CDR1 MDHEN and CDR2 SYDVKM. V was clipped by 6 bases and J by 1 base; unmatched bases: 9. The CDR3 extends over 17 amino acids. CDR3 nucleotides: TGTGCCAGCAGCCTGGGACAGGGGGCCATTATCCAAGAGACCCAGTACTTC. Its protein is CASSLGQGAIIQETQYF. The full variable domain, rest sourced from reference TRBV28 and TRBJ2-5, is DVKVTQSSRYLVKRTGEKVFLECVQDMDHENMFWYRQDPGLGLRLIYFSYDVKMKEKGDIPEGYSVSREKKERFSLILESASTNQTSMYLCASSLGQGAIIQETQYFGPGTRLLVL.

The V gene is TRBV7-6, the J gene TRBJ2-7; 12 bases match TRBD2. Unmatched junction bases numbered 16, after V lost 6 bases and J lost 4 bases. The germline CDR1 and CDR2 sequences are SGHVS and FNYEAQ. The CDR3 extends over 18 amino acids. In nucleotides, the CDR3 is TGTGCCAGCAGTTCCGCAAGGGCGACTAGCGGGAGTGGGTACGAGCAGTACTTC. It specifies CASSSARATSGSGYEQYF.

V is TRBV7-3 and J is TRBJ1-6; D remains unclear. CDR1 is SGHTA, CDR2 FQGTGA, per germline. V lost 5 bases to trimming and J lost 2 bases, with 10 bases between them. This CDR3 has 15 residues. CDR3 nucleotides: TGTGCCAGCAGCCCTACCGGGACCTATAATTCACCCCTCCACTTT. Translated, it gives CASSPTGTYNSPLHF.

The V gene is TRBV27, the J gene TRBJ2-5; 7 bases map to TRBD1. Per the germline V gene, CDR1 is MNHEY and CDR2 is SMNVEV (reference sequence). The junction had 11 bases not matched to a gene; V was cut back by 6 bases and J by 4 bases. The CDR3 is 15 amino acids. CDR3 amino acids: CASRPRQGYGETQYF. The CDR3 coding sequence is TGTGCCAGCAGACCCAGACAGGGTTATGGAGAGACCCAGTACTTC.

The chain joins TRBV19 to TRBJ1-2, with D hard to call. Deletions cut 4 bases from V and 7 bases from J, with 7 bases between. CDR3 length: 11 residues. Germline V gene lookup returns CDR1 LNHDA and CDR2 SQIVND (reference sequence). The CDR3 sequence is CASSSRLGYTF. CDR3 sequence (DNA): TGTGCCAGTAGTAGTCGTCTTGGCTACACCTTC.

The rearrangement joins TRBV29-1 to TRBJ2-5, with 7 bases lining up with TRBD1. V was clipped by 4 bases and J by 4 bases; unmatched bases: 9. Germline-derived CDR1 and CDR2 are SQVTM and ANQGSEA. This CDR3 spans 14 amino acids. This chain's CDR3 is CSVVGYRGRETQYF. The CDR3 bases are TGCAGCGTTGTGGGTTACAGGGGTAGAGAGACCCAGTACTTC. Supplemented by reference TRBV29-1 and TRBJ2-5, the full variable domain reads SAVISQKPSRDICQRGTSLTIQCQVDSQVTMMFWYRQQPGQSLTLIATANQGSEATYESGFVIDKFPISRPNLTFSTLTVSNMSPEDSSIYLCSVVGYRGRETQYFGPGTRLLVL.

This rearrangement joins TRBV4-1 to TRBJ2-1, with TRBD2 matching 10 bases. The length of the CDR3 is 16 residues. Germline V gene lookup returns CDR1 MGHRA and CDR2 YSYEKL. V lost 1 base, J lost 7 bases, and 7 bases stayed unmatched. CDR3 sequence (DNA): TGCGCCAGCAGCCAAGCCCTAGCGGGGGACGATAATGAGCAGTTCTTC. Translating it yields CASSQALAGDDNEQFF.

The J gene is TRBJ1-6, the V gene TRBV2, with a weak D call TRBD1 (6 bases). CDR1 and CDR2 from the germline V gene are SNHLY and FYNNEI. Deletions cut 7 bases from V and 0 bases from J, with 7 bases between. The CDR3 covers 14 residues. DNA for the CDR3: TGTGCCAGCAAAGGGGGCTCCTATAATTCACCCCTCCACTTT. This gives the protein CASKGGSYNSPLHF.

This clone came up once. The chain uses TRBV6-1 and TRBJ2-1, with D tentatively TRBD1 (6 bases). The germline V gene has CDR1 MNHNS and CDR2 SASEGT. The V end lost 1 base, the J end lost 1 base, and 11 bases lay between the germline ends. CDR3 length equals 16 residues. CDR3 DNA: TGTGCCAGCAGTGAAGGGGCAGGGGTTTCCTACAATGAGCAGTTCTTC. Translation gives CASSEGAGVSYNEQFF.

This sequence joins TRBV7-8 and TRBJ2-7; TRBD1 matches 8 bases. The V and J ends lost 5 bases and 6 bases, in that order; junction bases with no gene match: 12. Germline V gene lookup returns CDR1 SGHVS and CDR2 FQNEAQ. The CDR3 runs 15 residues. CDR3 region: CASSPSQGAPGEQYF. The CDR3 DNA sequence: TGTGCCAGCAGCCCCAGTCAGGGGGCCCCGGGCGAGCAGTACTTC.

Here the CDR3 DNA reads TGTGCCAGCAGCTTGCGACTAGCGGGAGACTACGAGCAGTACTTC. Its translation is CASSLRLAGDYEQYF. The chain is built from TRBV7-2 and TRBJ2-7; the match to TRBD2 covers 12 bases. The V gene end was trimmed by 3 bases and the J gene end by 3 bases; junction bases not matched to a gene: 3. The V gene's germline CDR1 is SGHTA and CDR2 FQGNSA. The CDR3 is 15 residues long. The complete variable domain, with remaining parts taken from reference TRBV7-2 and TRBJ2-7, reads GAGVSQSPSNKVTEKGKDVELRCDPISGHTALYWYRQSLGQGLEFLIYFQGNSAPDKSGLPSDRFSAERTGGSVSTLTIQRTQQEDSAVYLCASSLRLAGDYEQYFGPGTRLTVT.

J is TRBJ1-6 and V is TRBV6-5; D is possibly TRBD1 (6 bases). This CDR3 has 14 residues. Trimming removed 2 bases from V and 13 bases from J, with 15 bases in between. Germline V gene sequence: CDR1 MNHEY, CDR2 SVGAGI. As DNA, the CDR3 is TGTGCCAGCAGTTACAGGGGGGGCAATACGCCCCTCCACTTT. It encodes CASSYRGGNTPLHF.

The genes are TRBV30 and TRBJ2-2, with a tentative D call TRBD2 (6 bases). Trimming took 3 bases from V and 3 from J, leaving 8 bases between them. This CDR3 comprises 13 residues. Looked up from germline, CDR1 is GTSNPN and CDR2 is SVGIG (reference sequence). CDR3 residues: CAWSGGDTGELFF. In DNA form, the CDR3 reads TGTGCCTGGAGCGGGGGAGACACCGGGGAGCTGTTTTTT.

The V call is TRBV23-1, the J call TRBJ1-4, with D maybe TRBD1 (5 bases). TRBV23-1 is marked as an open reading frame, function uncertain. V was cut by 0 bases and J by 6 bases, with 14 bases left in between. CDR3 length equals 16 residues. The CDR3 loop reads CASSQSVQEGDEKLFF. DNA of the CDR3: TGCGCCAGCAGTCAATCGGTACAGGAGGGTGATGAAAAACTGTTTTTT.

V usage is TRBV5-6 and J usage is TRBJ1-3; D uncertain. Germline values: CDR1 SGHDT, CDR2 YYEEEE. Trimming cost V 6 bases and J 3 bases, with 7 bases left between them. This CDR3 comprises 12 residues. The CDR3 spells CASNNDGNTIYF. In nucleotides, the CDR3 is TGTGCCAGCAACAATGATGGAAACACCATATATTTT.

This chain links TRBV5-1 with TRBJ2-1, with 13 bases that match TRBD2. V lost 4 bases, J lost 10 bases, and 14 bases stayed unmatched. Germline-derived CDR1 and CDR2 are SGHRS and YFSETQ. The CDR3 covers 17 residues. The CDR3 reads CASSPGGLAGLGGEQFF. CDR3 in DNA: TGCGCCAGCAGCCCTGGGGGACTAGCGGGACTCGGTGGAGAGCAGTTCTTC.

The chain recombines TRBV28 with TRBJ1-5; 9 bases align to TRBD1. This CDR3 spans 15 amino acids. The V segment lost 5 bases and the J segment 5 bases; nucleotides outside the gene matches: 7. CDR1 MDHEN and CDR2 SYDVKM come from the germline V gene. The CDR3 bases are TGTGCCAGCAGTCTACCGGGACAGGGTTATCAGCCCCAGCATTTT. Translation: CASSLPGQGYQPQHF. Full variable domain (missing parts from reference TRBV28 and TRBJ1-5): DVKVTQSSRYLVKRTGEKVFLECVQDMDHENMFWYRQDPGLGLRLIYFSYDVKMKEKGDIPEGYSVSREKKERFSLILESASTNQTSMYLCASSLPGQGYQPQHFGDGTRLSIL.

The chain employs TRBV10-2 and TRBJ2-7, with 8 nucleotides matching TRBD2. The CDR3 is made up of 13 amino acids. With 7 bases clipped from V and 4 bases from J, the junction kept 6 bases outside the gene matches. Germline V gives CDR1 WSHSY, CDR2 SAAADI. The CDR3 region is CASTSGFMYEQYF. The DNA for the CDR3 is TGCGCCAGCACTAGCGGGTTTATGTACGAGCAGTACTTC.

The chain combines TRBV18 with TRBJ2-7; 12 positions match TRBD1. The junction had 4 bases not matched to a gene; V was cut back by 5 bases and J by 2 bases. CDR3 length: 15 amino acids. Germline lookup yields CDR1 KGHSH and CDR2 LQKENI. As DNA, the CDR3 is TGTGCCAGCTCATCGGGACAGGGGGCTCCCTACGAGCAGTACTTC. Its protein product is CASSSGQGAPYEQYF.

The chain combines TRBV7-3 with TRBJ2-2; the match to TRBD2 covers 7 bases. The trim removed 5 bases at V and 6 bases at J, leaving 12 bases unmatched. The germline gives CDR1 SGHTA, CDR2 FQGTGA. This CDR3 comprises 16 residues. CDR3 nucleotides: TGTGCCAGCAGCCCAAATGCGGGACTACCCGCCGGGGAGCTGTTTTTT. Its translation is CASSPNAGLPAGELFF.

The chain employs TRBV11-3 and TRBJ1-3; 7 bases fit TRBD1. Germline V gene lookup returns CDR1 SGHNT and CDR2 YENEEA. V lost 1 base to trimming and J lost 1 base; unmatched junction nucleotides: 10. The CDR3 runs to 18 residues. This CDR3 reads CASSLGPGTEVSGNTIYF. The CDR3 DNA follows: TGTGCCAGCAGCTTAGGCCCCGGGACAGAAGTTTCTGGAAACACCATATATTTT.

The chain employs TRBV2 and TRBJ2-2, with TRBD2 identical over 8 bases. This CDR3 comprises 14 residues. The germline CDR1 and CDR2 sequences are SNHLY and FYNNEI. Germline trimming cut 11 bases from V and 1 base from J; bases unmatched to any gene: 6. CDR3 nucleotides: TGTGCCGGTAACCTAGCGGGGAACACCGGGGAGCTGTTTTTT. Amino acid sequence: CAGNLAGNTGELFF.